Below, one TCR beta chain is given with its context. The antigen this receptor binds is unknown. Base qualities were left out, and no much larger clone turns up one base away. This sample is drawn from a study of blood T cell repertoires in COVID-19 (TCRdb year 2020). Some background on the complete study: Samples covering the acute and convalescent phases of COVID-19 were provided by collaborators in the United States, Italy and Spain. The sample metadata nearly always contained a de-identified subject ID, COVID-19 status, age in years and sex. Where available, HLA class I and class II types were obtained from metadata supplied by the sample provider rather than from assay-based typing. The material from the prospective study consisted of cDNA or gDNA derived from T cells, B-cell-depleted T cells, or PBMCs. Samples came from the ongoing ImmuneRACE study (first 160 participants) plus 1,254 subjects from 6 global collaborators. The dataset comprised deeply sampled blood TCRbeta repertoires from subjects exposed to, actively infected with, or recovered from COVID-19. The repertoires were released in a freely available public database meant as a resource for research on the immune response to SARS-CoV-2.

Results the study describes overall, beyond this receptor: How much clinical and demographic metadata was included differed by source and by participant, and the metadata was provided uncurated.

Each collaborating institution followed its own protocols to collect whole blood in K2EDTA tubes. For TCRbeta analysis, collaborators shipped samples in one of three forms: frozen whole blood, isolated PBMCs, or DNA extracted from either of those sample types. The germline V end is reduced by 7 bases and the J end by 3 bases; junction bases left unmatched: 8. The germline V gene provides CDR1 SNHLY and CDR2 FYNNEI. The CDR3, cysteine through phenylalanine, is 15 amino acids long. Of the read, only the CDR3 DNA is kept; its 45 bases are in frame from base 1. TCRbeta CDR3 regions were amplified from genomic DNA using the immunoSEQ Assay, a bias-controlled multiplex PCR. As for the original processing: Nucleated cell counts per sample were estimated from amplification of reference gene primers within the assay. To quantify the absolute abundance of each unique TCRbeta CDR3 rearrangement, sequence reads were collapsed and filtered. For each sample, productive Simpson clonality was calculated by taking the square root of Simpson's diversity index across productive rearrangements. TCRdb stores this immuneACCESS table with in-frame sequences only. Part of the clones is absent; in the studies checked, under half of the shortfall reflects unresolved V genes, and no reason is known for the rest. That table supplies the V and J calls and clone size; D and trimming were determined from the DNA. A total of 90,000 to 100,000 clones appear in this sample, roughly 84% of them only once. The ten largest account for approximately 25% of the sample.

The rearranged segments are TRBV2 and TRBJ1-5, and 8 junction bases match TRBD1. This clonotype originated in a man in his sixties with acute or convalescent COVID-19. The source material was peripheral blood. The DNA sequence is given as TGTGCCAGCAACAGGGGGACTCGCCTCAATCAGCCCCAGCATTTT. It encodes CASNRGTRLNQPQHF.